This T cell receptor (beta chain) emerged from a study of early T cells in non-severe SARS-CoV-2 infection. This CDR3 comprises 13 residues. V was clipped by 4 bases and J by 4 bases, with 10 bases between them. CDR1 and CDR2 from the germline V gene are MGHDK and SYGVNS. Whole-study findings and limits: The VDJdb matching leaned toward anti-spike CD8 responses and overlooked private and CD4 specificities.

The protocol attached unique molecular identifiers to individual cDNA molecules. Each CDR3 protein is one row after TCRdb ran MiXCR on the 5' RACE reads. The sample has about 45,000 distinct CDR3 sequences, 12% seen once. With regard to this clonotype: Its cognate antigen is unknown.

The sequenced sample consisted of whole blood. V and J are TRBV25-1 and TRBJ1-2; D gene uncertain. This TCR was recovered from an adult who was a healthcare worker with PCR-confirmed SARS-CoV-2 infection or an uninfected control (not recorded which). The CDR3 loop is CASSGQRVYGYTF. Here the CDR3 DNA reads TGTGCCAGCAGTGGGCAGAGGGTCTATGGCTACACCTTC.